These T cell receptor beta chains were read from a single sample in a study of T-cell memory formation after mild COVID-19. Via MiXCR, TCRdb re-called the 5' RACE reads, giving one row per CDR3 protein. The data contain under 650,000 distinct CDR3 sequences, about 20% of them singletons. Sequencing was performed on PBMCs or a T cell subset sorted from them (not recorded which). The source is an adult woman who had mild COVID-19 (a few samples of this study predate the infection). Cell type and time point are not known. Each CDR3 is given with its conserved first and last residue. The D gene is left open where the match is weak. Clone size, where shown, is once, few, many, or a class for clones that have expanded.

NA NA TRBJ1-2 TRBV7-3 TGTGCCAGCAGCTTAACCCCCCAGACGGGAGCCCTGGATGGCTACACCTTC CASSLTPQTGALDGYTF
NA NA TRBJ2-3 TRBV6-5 TGTGCCAGCAGTTATGGGGGGAGCTTCACAGATACGCAGTATTTT CASSYGGSFTDTQYF
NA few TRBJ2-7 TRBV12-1 TGTGCCAGCAGCCGCGTGATTCCGGGACAGGGAATTTCGATCTACGAGCAGTACTTC CASSRVIPGQGISIYEQYF
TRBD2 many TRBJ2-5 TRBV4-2 TGTGCCAGCAGCCGAGGGACTAACCAAGAGACCCAGTACTTC CASSRGTNQETQYF
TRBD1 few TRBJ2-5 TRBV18 TGTGCCAGCTCACCACCCGGGACAGGGTCATCGGGAGAGACCCAGTACTTC CASSPPGTGSSGETQYF
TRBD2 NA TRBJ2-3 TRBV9 TGTGCCAGCAGCGTAAAAAGCGGGGGAATCACAGATACGCAGTATTTT CASSVKSGGITDTQYF
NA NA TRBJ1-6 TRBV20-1 TGCAGTGCTAGACAGACTAATTCACCCCTCCACTTT CSARQTNSPLHF
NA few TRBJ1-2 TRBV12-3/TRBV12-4 TGTGCCAGCAGTCCAATTAACTATGGCTACACCTTC CASSPINYGYTF
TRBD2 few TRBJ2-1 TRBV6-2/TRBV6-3 TGTGCCAGCAGTCCGCGGGTAGCGGGAGGCTACAATGAGCAGTTCTTC CASSPRVAGGYNEQFF
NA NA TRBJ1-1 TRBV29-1 TGCAGCGTCGGCCCCCGAGGCCTGAACACTGAAGCTTTCTTT CSVGPRGLNTEAFF
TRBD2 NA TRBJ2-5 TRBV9 TGTGCCAGCAGCCCAGCGGGGGGGTTACAAGAGACCCAGTACTTC CASSPAGGLQETQYF
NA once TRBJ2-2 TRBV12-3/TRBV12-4 TGTGCCAGCAAAGAGCCCGGGACCCCCTACGACACCGGGGAGCTGTTTTTT CASKEPGTPYDTGELFF
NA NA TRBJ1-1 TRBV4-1 TGCGCCAGCAGCCAGCACGACACTGAAGCTTTCTTT CASSQHDTEAFF
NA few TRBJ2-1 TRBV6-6 TGTGCCAGCAGTTATTGGGCGTTGACGACAGTCAAGACCAATGAGCAGTTCTTC CASSYWALTTVKTNEQFF
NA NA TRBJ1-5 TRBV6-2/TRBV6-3 TGTGCCAGCAGAACACCGGGCCCCAATCAGCCCCAGCATTTT CASRTPGPNQPQHF
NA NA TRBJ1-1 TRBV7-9 TGTGCCAGCAGCTCCCCCCTGGGAGACACTGAAGCTTTCTTT CASSSPLGDTEAFF
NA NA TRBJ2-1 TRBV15 TGTGCCACCAGCATAGGAAAGGAGACAACTGGTGAGCAGTTCTTC CATSIGKETTGEQFF
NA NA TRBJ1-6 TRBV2 TGTGCCAGCAGTGAAGAAGCCCGTTCACCCCTCCACTTT CASSEEARSPLHF
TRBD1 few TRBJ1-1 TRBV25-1 TGTGCCAGCACGACACAGGGGGCCTCTGAAGCTTTCTTT CASTTQGASEAFF
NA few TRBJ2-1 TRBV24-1 TGTGCCACCAGTGATTCTAGCATTGTCAGGAGTGAGCAGTTCTTC CATSDSSIVRSEQFF
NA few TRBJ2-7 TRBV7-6 TGTGCCAGCAGCCGGGACGCGGCCTACGAGCAGTACTTC CASSRDAAYEQYF
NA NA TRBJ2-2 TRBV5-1 TGCGCCAGCAGCCCAACGAGTGTGCGGGGAGGCGGGGAGCTGTTTTTT CASSPTSVRGGGELFF
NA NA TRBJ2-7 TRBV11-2 TGTGCCAGCAGCTTAGAACAGCCTAGCGAGCAGTACTTC CASSLEQPSEQYF
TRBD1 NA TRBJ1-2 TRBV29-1 TGCAGCGTTGAAAAAATGGACAGGGCCGCCCGGGGCTACACCTTC CSVEKMDRAARGYTF
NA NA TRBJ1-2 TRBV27 TGTGCCAGCACCCCGGGGGGGGACTATGGCTACACCTTC CASTPGGDYGYTF
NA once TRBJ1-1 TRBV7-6 TGTGCCAGCAGCTTAGCGGGGGGGGAAGGCCCTGAAGCTTTCTTT CASSLAGGEGPEAFF
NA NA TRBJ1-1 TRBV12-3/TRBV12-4 TGTGCCATCATTAAAGGAGCGCCGAACACTGAAGCTTTCTTT CAIIKGAPNTEAFF
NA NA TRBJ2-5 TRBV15 TGTGCCACCAGCAGAGGGCGGGAACCAGAGACCCAGTACTTC CATSRGREPETQYF
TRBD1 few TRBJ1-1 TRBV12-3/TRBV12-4 TGTGCCAGCAGCCTAACAGGGGGAAGCACTGAAGCTTTCTTT CASSLTGGSTEAFF
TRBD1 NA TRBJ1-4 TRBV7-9 TGTGCCAGCAGCTCTGGGCTCCGGACAGGGTGGGAAAAACTGTTTTTT CASSSGLRTGWEKLFF
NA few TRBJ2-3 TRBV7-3 TGTGCCAGCAGCCCCGGGGCGGGGTCAGATACGCAGTATTTT CASSPGAGSDTQYF
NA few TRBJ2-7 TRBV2 TGTGCCAGCAGTGAAGCCCCCCGACCGACTGCCTCCTACGAGCAGTACTTC CASSEAPRPTASYEQYF
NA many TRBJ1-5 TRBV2 TGTGCCAGCAGCGTGGAACGAGGCAATCAGCCCCAGCATTTT CASSVERGNQPQHF
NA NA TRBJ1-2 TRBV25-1 TGTGCCAGCAGTGAATTGATGGGTGGCTACACCTTC CASSELMGGYTF
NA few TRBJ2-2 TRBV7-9 TGTGCCAGCAGCCCTATGGGGGGGCGCGGGTCGGTAGAGCTGTTTTTT CASSPMGGRGSVELFF
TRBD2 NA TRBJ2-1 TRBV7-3 TGTGCCAGCAGCTTATATCTAGCGGGAGTGAATGAGCAGTTCTTC CASSLYLAGVNEQFF